Following are 18 T cell receptor beta chains from one sample sequenced in a study of CD8+ T cells in alopecia areata listed by TCRdb under 2018. The library was prepared using the immunoSEQ multiplex PCR assay. To provide template for TCR sequencing, every sample had RNA extracted and reverse transcribed into cDNA. Here the immuneACCESS table is served through TCRdb, limited to in-frame sequences with V and J called. Missing clones are a known gap in these copies; in checked studies unresolved V genes cover under half, and the rest lacks a known reason. In all, the sample holds roughly 100,000 clones, and 55% of those were seen once. The ten largest clones represent about 9% of the sample. What was sequenced was CD4+ T cells sorted from blood. The receptors stem from a human donor in good health.

This clone was detected only a few times. The genes are TRBV7-9 and TRBJ2-3, with 7 bases aligning to TRBD2. V shed 2 bases, J shed 1 base, and the junction held 0 bases outside the gene matches. CDR1 and CDR2 (germline): SEHNR, FQNEAQ (reference sequence). The CDR3 consists of 14 residues. CDR3 sequence reads: CASSLLAGTDTQYF. The CDR3 DNA sequence: TGTGCCAGCAGCTTACTAGCGGGCACAGATACGCAGTATTTT.

Only one count was recorded for this clone. The chain uses TRBV5-8 and TRBJ2-7; possibly TRBD1 for D (6 bases). Germline V lookup: CDR1 SGHTS, CDR2 YDEGEE. The ends were cut back, 3 bases at V and 1 base at J, with 8 bases in the middle. The CDR3 runs to 13 residues. CDR3 sequence: CASSSGQSYEQYF. CDR3 in DNA: TGTGCCAGCAGCTCTGGACAGTCCTACGAGCAGTACTTC.

The chain uses TRBV2 and TRBJ2-5; perhaps TRBD2 as D (5 bases). Trimming stripped 5 bases from V and 5 bases from J, with 6 bases between. The CDR3 is made up of 11 amino acids. Germline CDR1 reads SNHLY; CDR2 reads FYNNEI. The DNA of the CDR3 is TGTGCCAGCAGTCGAGGGGAGACCCAGTACTTC. It is translated as CASSRGETQYF. Variable domain in full (rest from reference TRBV2 and TRBJ2-5): EPEVTQTPSHQVTQMGQEVILRCVPISNHLYFYWYRQILGQKVEFLVSFYNNEISEKSEIFDDQFSVERPDGSNFTLKIRSTKLEDSAMYFCASSRGETQYFGPGTRLLVL.

CDR3 nucleotide sequence: TGCAGCGTGGGGACCCTCAACGAGCAGTACTTC. Translating gives CSVGTLNEQYF. The V gene is TRBV29-1, the J gene TRBJ2-7; D might be TRBD1 or TRBD2, each matching 5 bases. The CDR3 has 11 amino acids. Germline V lookup: CDR1 SQVTM, CDR2 ANQGSEA. The V end was cut by 6 bases, the J end by 5 bases, with 11 bases between.

The chain links TRBV5-1 to TRBJ1-1; D gene uncertain. The V and J ends lost 0 bases and 1 base respectively, with 10 bases between them. Per the germline V gene, CDR1 is SGHRS and CDR2 is YFSETQ. There are 15 residues in the CDR3. CDR3 bases: TGCGCCAGCAGCTTGGACGACCGATGGAACACTGAAGCTTTCTTT. This encodes CASSLDDRWNTEAFF.

This chain connects TRBV7-9 to TRBJ2-2; 13 bases match TRBD2. The CDR3 contains 17 residues. The V gene's germline CDR1 is SEHNR and CDR2 FQNEAQ (reference sequence). Germline trimming cut 5 bases from V and 3 bases from J; bases unmatched to any gene: 6. The CDR3 DNA sequence: TGTGCCAGCAGCGCCGGACTAGCGGGGGCCTACACCGGGGAGCTGTTTTTT. Its protein product is CASSAGLAGAYTGELFF.

The V and J genes are TRBV5-1 and TRBJ1-1; D unclear. CDR3 length equals 15 residues. Deletions cut 2 bases from V and 1 base from J, with 12 bases between. The germline V gene has CDR1 SGHRS and CDR2 YFSETQ. CDR3: CASSLPGRRNTEAFF. The CDR3 DNA reads TGCGCCAGCAGCTTACCAGGCCGGAGGAACACTGAAGCTTTCTTT.

The V gene is TRBV6-5, the J gene TRBJ2-7; D uncertain. This CDR3 region has 11 residues. V gave up 0 bases and J gave up 6 bases, with 3 bases separating them. Germline CDR1 and CDR2: MNHEY and SVGAGI. CDR3 in amino acids: CASSYSGEQYF. DNA for the CDR3: TGTGCCAGCAGTTACTCTGGCGAGCAGTACTTC.

The chain combines TRBV10-3 with TRBJ2-7; no firm D call. Germline CDR1 and CDR2: ENHRY and SYGVKD. CDR3 length equals 13 residues. V lost 6 bases and J 2 bases, leaving 11 bases between the germline ends. The CDR3 here is CAISSETPYEQYF. The DNA for the CDR3 is TGTGCCATCAGCTCCGAGACTCCCTACGAGCAGTACTTC.

This sequence joins TRBV29-1 and TRBJ2-1, with D unclear. In germline, CDR1 is SQVTM, CDR2 ANQGSEA. V shed 4 bases and J shed 4 bases, with 5 bases lying between them. The CDR3 covers 11 residues. For the CDR3, the DNA is TGCAGCGTTGGATTGTACAATGAGCAGTTCTTC. Translation: CSVGLYNEQFF.

V usage is TRBV7-6 and J usage is TRBJ2-3; 7 bases are a match to TRBD1. Trimming removed 4 bases from V and 4 bases from J; junction bases left unmatched: 8. Germline CDR1 is SGHVS and CDR2 is FNYEAQ. The CDR3 loop spans 15 amino acids. The CDR3 is CASSSYRGKSDTQYF. The DNA for the CDR3 is TGTGCCAGCAGCTCGTACAGGGGTAAATCAGATACGCAGTATTTT. The entire variable domain, with the rest obtained from reference TRBV7-6 and TRBJ2-3, is as follows: GAGVSQSPRYKVTKRGQDVALRCDPISGHVSLYWYRQALGQGPEFLTYFNYEAQQDKSGLPNDRFSAERPEGSISTLTIQRTEQRDSAMYRCASSSYRGKSDTQYFGPGTRLTVL.

The V and J genes are TRBV29-1 and TRBJ2-4; D perhaps matches TRBD1 (6 bases). Germline CDR1 SQVTM, CDR2 ANQGSEA. The length of the CDR3 is 14 residues. Trimming left V 5 bases short and J 5 bases short, with 16 bases between. CDR3 DNA: TGCAGCGTTAGGGACACCAGCCAGGAAAACATTCAGTACTTC. Translated, it gives CSVRDTSQENIQYF.

The chain recombines TRBV9 with TRBJ1-5; 7 positions agree with TRBD1. With 1 base clipped from V and 4 bases from J, the junction kept 5 bases outside the gene matches. Germline assignment: CDR1 SGDLS and CDR2 YYNGEE. This CDR3 is built from 15 residues. This CDR3 reads CASSVRTGKNQPQHF. CDR3 bases: TGTGCCAGCAGCGTAAGGACAGGAAAAAATCAGCCCCAGCATTTT.

About this clone: A junction end diverges from the germline sequence, so it may reflect a read error. This chain joins TRBV7-2 and TRBJ2-2; a possible D gene is TRBD2 (5 bases). CDR3 length: 12 amino acids. The germline gives CDR1 SGHTA, CDR2 FQGNSA. The CDR3, as DNA: TGTGCCAGCAGCCTAGCTACCGGGGAGCTGTTTTTT. As protein: CASSLATGELFF.

This clone came up a few times. The chain recombines TRBV30 with TRBJ1-6, with 9 bases lining up with TRBD1. The CDR3 has 15 residues. Per germline, CDR1 GTSNPN and CDR2 SVGIG (reference sequence). V was clipped by 2 bases and J by 9 bases; unmatched bases: 8. The CDR3 sequence is CAWSSETGGRSPLHF. The CDR3 coding sequence is TGTGCCTGGAGTAGCGAAACAGGGGGCCGTTCACCCCTCCACTTT.

The rearrangement links TRBV7-2 to TRBJ1-2, with 11 bases matching TRBD1. The CDR3 runs to 17 residues. The trim removed 3 bases at V and 4 bases at J, leaving 10 bases unmatched. Looked up from germline, CDR1 is SGHTA and CDR2 is FQGNSA. The CDR3 nucleotides read TGTGCCAGCAGCTTGTGGACTGGACAGGGGGCATCCTATGGCTACACCTTC. Translating gives CASSLWTGQGASYGYTF.

The chain has TRBV7-2 and TRBJ2-1, with 12 bases fitting TRBD2. The length of the CDR3 is 15 residues. The V gene end was trimmed by 0 bases and the J gene end by 9 bases; junction bases not matched to a gene: 3. From germline, CDR1 is SGHTA and CDR2 FQGNSA. The CDR3 DNA is TGTGCCAGCAGCTTAGCGGGACTAGCGGGTGTTGAGCAGTTCTTC. Protein: CASSLAGLAGVEQFF.

This clone was counted a single time. V gene TRBV2 combines with J gene TRBJ2-5; no clear D. The V end lost 1 base, the J end lost 5 bases, and 11 bases lay between the germline ends. This CDR3 has 14 amino acids. Germline CDR1 and CDR2: SNHLY and FYNNEI. The CDR3, as DNA: TGTGCCAGCAGTGAAGGTCATGGTGCCGAGACCCAGTACTTC. It translates to CASSEGHGAETQYF.